This T cell receptor beta chain was profiled in a study of neoadjuvant nivolumab and ipilimumab in lung cancer (dated by TCRdb to 2019 to 2021). About the study as a whole: Intravenous nivolumab was dosed at 3 mg/kg on days 1, 15 and 29, and in the combination arm ipilimumab 1 mg/kg was added on day 1 only. The primary endpoint of the trial was the rate of major pathologic response (MPR) in the intention-to-treat population of each study arm. A total of roughly 45 patients with operable NSCLC were treated in the trial, with around 23 randomized to nivolumab monotherapy and 21 randomized to nivolumab plus ipilimumab. The study compared TCR repertoires in pretherapy (baseline) peripheral blood with TCR repertoires in tumors resected at surgery following neoadjuvant immune checkpoint blockade. Matched pretherapy and resected tumor pairs were analyzed for seven patients, of whom four received nivolumab and three received nivolumab plus ipilimumab.

Points on this clone: Its antigen has not been determined. One base away there is no much larger clone; base qualities are not given.

Per the publication, the time point label means: pretherapy, before neoadjuvant immune checkpoint inhibitors. The samples were obtained from NEOSTAR, a phase 2 randomized trial that tested neoadjuvant nivolumab or nivolumab plus ipilimumab, followed by surgery, in operable NSCLC. Study-wide conclusions, independent of this receptor: Richness in tumors resected after neoadjuvant therapy showed a positive correlation with pretherapy blood TCR richness (Spearman R ≈ 0.78). Tumor T-cell richness and clonality rose from pretherapy to surgery in three of three dual-therapy tumors but in only two of four nivolumab-treated tumors. TCR sequencing was performed in a small number of samples. Greater TCR richness and clonality were observed in resected tumors than in tumor-adjacent uninvolved lung, and increases were observed in more dual-therapy-treated tumors. No significant correlation was found between TCR clonality and pathologic tumor regression, and only one major-pathologic-response sample was available for the clonality analysis.

CDR1 and CDR2 are drawn from the germline V gene: MNHNS, SASEGT. The germline ends are 17 bases apart after V is trimmed by 5 bases and J by 7 bases. The CDR3 contains 14 residues, cysteine and phenylalanine counted. Only CDR3 DNA is held: 42 bases, read in frame from base 1. The library was built by means of the immunoSEQ multiplex PCR assay. Under the source paper's analysis protocol: Repertoires were summarized by richness and clonality, and significantly expanded and contracted clones were identified between pre- and post-therapy samples. The table was pulled from immuneACCESS by TCRdb, which kept in-frame rearrangements only. Such tables lose some clones; where checked, under half of the loss comes from unresolved V genes, and the rest has no known cause. For V, J and clone size, that table is used; D and trimming come from the DNA. The sample table shows roughly 23,000 clones, and roughly 85% are seen once. The ten largest clones represent roughly 24% of the sample.

Recombination linked TRBV6-1 to TRBJ1-2; perhaps TRBD1 is the D gene, with 5 bases matching. Source: peripheral blood, taken before neoadjuvant nivolumab, alone or with ipilimumab. This clonotype originated in an adult with non-small cell lung cancer. The DNA sequence is as follows: TGTGCCAGCAGTTTTGGGGGGGTGTTGGTTGGCTACACCTTC. The translation is CASSFGGVLVGYTF.